The 24 T cell receptor beta chains below come from one sample, sequenced in a study of CD8 T cells in ankylosing spondylitis. MiXCR, applied by TCRdb to the 5' RACE reads, yields one record per CDR3 protein. The sample has a few hundred thousand distinct CDR3 sequences, roughly 11% seen once. The sample comprised blood, either unsorted or a sorted T cell fraction (not recorded which). Receptors originate from a female donor with ankylosing spondylitis or in good health (not recorded which).

Many counts were recorded for this clonotype. This rearrangement joins TRBV6-2 or TRBV6-3 to TRBJ2-7; 8 bases line up with TRBD1. The V gene end was trimmed by 7 bases and the J gene end by 4 bases; junction bases not matched to a gene: 9. Per the germline V gene, CDR1 is MNHEY and CDR2 is SVGEGT. The CDR3 is 14 amino acids. The CDR3 spells CASNRDRSGYEQYF. In DNA form, the CDR3 reads TGTGCCAGCAACCGGGACAGGTCGGGTTACGAGCAGTACTTC.

This clonotype was seen repeatedly, ten times or more. The V call is TRBV5-1, the J call TRBJ1-5, with a possible D match to TRBD1 (5 bases). Trimming stripped 4 bases from V and 7 bases from J, with 18 bases between. Germline V lookup: CDR1 SGHRS, CDR2 YFSETQ. The CDR3 extends over 15 amino acids. Written as DNA, the CDR3 is TGCGCCAGCAGCCAGGCGGGGCAAGGAGGACAGCCCCAGCATTTT. Its protein is CASSQAGQGGQPQHF.

This chain joins TRBV14 and TRBJ1-1, with D tentatively TRBD1 (5 bases). Germline V gene lookup returns CDR1 SGHDN and CDR2 FVKESK. The CDR3 covers 14 residues. V was trimmed by 6 bases and J by 0 bases, leaving 11 bases between them. The CDR3 DNA follows: TGTGCCAGCAGTCCAGGGTTAGTGAACACTGAAGCTTTCTTT. This translates into CASSPGLVNTEAFF.

In its sample, this clonotype was seen a few times. The chain employs TRBV7-2 and TRBJ2-7; 7 bases map to TRBD1. Germline trimming cut 6 bases from V and 5 bases from J; bases unmatched to any gene: 13. Germline V gene data show CDR1 as SGHTA and CDR2 as FQGNSA. This CDR3 is built from 15 residues. CDR3 region: CASRKTGQANNEQYF. The CDR3 nucleotides read TGTGCCAGCAGAAAAACCGGACAGGCTAACAACGAGCAGTACTTC.

About this clonotype itself: A much larger clone differs by one base, so this may be a read error. The CDR3 DNA reads as TGTACCAGCAGCCAAGATACGACGGGGCGCACAGATACGCAGTATTTT. This translates into CTSSQDTTGRTDTQYF. The chain has TRBV4-2 and TRBJ2-3; D is possibly TRBD1 or TRBD2 (5 bases each). The germline V gene encodes CDR1 LGHNA and CDR2 YNFKEQ. CDR3 length: 16 amino acids.

This clonotype was counted many times. This rearrangement joins TRBV20-1 to TRBJ1-5, with 7 bases lining up with TRBD1. The CDR3 has 15 amino acids. V dropped 5 bases and J dropped 8; count of bases not matched to a gene: 15. Germline V CDR1 and CDR2: DFQATT, SNEGSKA (reference sequence). Here the CDR3 DNA reads TGCAGTGCTCTCCAACAGGACAGGATTGGCAAGCCCCAGCATTTT. Its protein is CSALQQDRIGKPQHF.

This chain uses TRBV15 with TRBJ1-5; possible D gene TRBD1, 5 bases. Trimming removed 2 bases at V and 1 base at J, with 9 bases between. The CDR3 consists of 15 residues. The germline gives CDR1 LNHNV, CDR2 YYDKDF (reference sequence). In nucleotides, the CDR3 is TGTGCCACCAGCAGATCCCGGGGGAGCAATCAGCCCCAGCATTTT. Translating gives CATSRSRGSNQPQHF.

The V gene is TRBV2, the J gene TRBJ1-4; no reliable D call. Germline V gives CDR1 SNHLY, CDR2 FYNNEI. The CDR3 runs to 12 residues. Trimming shortened V by 10 bases and J by 4 bases, and 10 bases separated the two germline ends. CDR3 nucleotide sequence: TGTGCCACCCGGACGGATAATGAAAAACTGTTTTTT. Translated: CATRTDNEKLFF.

This clonotype has more than one count but fewer than ten. The chain combines TRBV19 with TRBJ2-1; D not resolved. From germline, CDR1 is LNHDA and CDR2 SQIVND (reference sequence). The CDR3 sequence is 14 residues long. The V gene lost 1 base and the J gene lost 0 bases, with 4 bases spanning the gap. CDR3: CASSIGISYNEQFF. Here the CDR3 DNA reads TGTGCCAGTAGTATAGGGATCTCCTACAATGAGCAGTTCTTC.

In its sample, this clonotype was seen many times. This sequence joins TRBV10-3 and TRBJ1-2; D possibly corresponds to TRBD1 (5 bases). The CDR3 runs 13 residues. Trimming pared 8 bases from V and 7 bases from J, leaving 17 bases between. Germline lookup yields CDR1 ENHRY and CDR2 SYGVKD. Written as DNA, the CDR3 is TGTGCCATCGATTCCAGGGATTCGGCTGGCTACACCTTC. It translates to CAIDSRDSAGYTF.

Notes on this clonotype: A much larger clonotype is one base distant, so this may be a read error. The V gene is TRBV5-1, the J gene TRBJ2-7; D gene ambiguous. Between the trimmed V and J ends, which lost 1 base and 4 bases, there was a span of 18 bases. Germline V gene data show CDR1 as SGHRS and CDR2 as YFSETQ. The CDR3 totals 16 residues. Here the CDR3 DNA reads TGCGCCAGCAGCTTGCTGGGCACAGCAGCGACTTACGAGCAGTACTTC. This translates into CASSLLGTAATYEQYF.

This chain joins TRBV7-8 and TRBJ2-6; a possible D gene is TRBD2 (5 bases). Germline values: CDR1 SGHVS, CDR2 FQNEAQ. The CDR3 extends over 18 amino acids. V shed 5 bases and J shed 2 bases, with 19 bases lying between them. The CDR3, as DNA: TGTGCCAGCAGCCCCAAACGATTCTTCGGGGCTGGGGCCAACGTCCTGACTTTC. Its protein product is CASSPKRFFGAGANVLTF.

This clonotype was seen at least ten times. This chain links TRBV7-2 with TRBJ2-7; 9 positions match TRBD2. Per germline, CDR1 SGHTA and CDR2 FQGNSA. This CDR3 contains 16 residues. Losses at the gene ends were 2 bases for V and 5 bases for J; bases not matched to a gene: 10. Here the CDR3 reads CASSLMEGVAGDEQYF. In DNA, the CDR3 is TGTGCCAGCAGCTTAATGGAGGGAGTAGCGGGGGACGAGCAGTACTTC.

The rearrangement uses TRBV20-1 and TRBJ2-7, with 13 positions matching TRBD2. Losses at the gene ends were 2 bases for V and 2 bases for J; bases not matched to a gene: 12. Germline-derived CDR1 and CDR2 are DFQATT and SNEGSKA (reference sequence). CDR3 length: 18 residues. CDR3 in amino acids: CSARSSGTSGTLAYEQYF. DNA of the CDR3: TGCAGTGCTAGAAGCTCCGGGACTAGCGGGACTCTGGCCTACGAGCAGTACTTC.

This clonotype was detected only a few times. The chain uses TRBV12-3 or TRBV12-4 and TRBJ2-7, with TRBD2 identical over 12 bases. This CDR3 comprises 15 residues. J lost 2 bases, V lost 6 bases, and 5 bases had no gene match. In DNA form, the CDR3 reads TGTGCCAGCAGGGGACTAGCGGGTGGCACCTACGAGCAGTACTTC. Its translation: CASRGLAGGTYEQYF.

The chain joins TRBV2 to TRBJ2-7, with 8 nucleotides matching TRBD1. V dropped 4 bases and J dropped 4; count of bases not matched to a gene: 12. Germline V gene sequence: CDR1 SNHLY, CDR2 FYNNEI. This CDR3 is 16 amino acids long. The CDR3 DNA follows: TGTGCCAGCAGTGGGACAGGGTGGACCTCCTCTTACGAGCAGTACTTC. This encodes CASSGTGWTSSYEQYF.

This clonotype was counted a single time. A much larger clone lies one base from this, so it may be a read error. The CDR3 sequence is CSARVSRVIYKQYF. The CDR3 DNA reads as TGCAGTGCTAGAGTGTCTAGGGTAATCTACAAGCAGTACTTC. The V gene is TRBV20-1, the J gene TRBJ2-7; D ambiguous. Per the germline V gene, CDR1 is DFQATT and CDR2 is SNEGSKA (reference sequence). CDR3 length: 14 residues.

As to this clonotype: A much larger clonotype is one base distant, so this may be a read error. This chain links TRBV11-2 with TRBJ2-1; D is possibly TRBD2 (5 bases). Germline V lookup: CDR1 SGHAT, CDR2 FQNNGV. This CDR3 contains 17 residues. In nucleotides, the CDR3 is TGTGCCAGCAGCTTAGAACCAGCGGCCAGCTCCGACAATGAGCAGTTCTTC. Translation gives CASSLEPAASSDNEQFF.

This clonotype came up many times. This chain links TRBV5-5 with TRBJ2-7; TRBD2 matches 8 bases. The CDR3 runs to 16 residues. CDR1 is SGHKS, CDR2 YYEKEE, per germline (reference sequence). V dropped 2 bases and J dropped 4; count of bases not matched to a gene: 11. The CDR3 coding sequence is TGTGCCAGCAGCTTAAGCGGGAGCCTACCGCCTTACGAGCAGTACTTC. Its translation is CASSLSGSLPPYEQYF.

This clonotype was picked up many times. The gene calls are TRBV20-1 and TRBJ1-1, with D unclear. Trimming removed 5 bases at V and 8 bases at J, with 15 bases between. This CDR3 comprises 12 residues. From germline, CDR1 is DFQATT and CDR2 SNEGSKA (reference sequence). As DNA, the CDR3 is TGCAGTGCTCCCCCATCGGGAGGGGAAGCTTTCTTT. Translation gives CSAPPSGGEAFF.

This clonotype has at least ten counts. The J gene is TRBJ2-1, the V gene TRBV7-8; TRBD1 aligns across 9 bases. Trimming took 5 bases from V and 7 from J; bases not matched to a gene: 6. From germline, CDR1 is SGHVS and CDR2 FQNEAQ. This CDR3 has 14 residues. CDR3 nucleotides: TGTGCCAGCAGCCCCCTCGGGACAGGGAATGAGCAGTTCTTC. Translated: CASSPLGTGNEQFF.

At least ten counts were recorded for this clonotype. The rearrangement joins TRBV20-1 to TRBJ1-1; possibly TRBD1 for D (5 bases). V was cut by 4 bases and J by 7 bases, with 31 bases left in between. Germline V gene lookup returns CDR1 DFQATT and CDR2 SNEGSKA (reference sequence). This CDR3 is built from 18 residues. The CDR3 sequence: CSATSGSTGGALLGEAFF. The CDR3 coding sequence is TGCAGTGCTACTAGCGGTTCCACGGGAGGGGCTCTGCTAGGTGAAGCTTTCTTT.

This clonotype was counted at least ten times. The rearrangement joins TRBV28 to TRBJ1-2; no definite D call. Germline V gives CDR1 MDHEN, CDR2 SYDVKM. The V and J ends lost 8 bases and 8 bases respectively, with 18 bases between them. CDR3 size: 13 residues. The CDR3 region has the DNA TGTGCCAGCTCTATTCGGGAGTCTAAAGGCTACACCTTC. It yields the protein CASSIRESKGYTF.

J is TRBJ1-1 and V is TRBV28; D gene uncertain. The CDR3 runs to 12 residues. V dropped 8 bases and J dropped 2 bases, with 9 bases sitting between them. CDR1 and CDR2 (germline): MDHEN, SYDVKM. The CDR3 sequence: CASSTANTEAFF. CDR3 bases: TGTGCCAGCTCCACTGCCAACACTGAAGCTTTCTTT.